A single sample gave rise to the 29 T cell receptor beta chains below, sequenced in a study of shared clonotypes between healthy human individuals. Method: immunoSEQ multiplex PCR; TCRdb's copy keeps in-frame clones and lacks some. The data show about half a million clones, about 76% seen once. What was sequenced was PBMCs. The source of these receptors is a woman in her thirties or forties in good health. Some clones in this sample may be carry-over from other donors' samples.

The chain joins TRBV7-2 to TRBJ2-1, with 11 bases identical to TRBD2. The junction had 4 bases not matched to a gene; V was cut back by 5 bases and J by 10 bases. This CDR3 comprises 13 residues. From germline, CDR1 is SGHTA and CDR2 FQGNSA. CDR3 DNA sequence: TGTGCCAGCAGCCCCCGGACTAGCGGGGAGCAGTTCTTC. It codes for CASSPRTSGEQFF.

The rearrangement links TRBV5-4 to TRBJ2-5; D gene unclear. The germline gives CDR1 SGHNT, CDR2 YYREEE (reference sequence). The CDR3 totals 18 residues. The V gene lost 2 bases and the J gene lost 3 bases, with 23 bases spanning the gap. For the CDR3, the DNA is TGTGCCAGCAGCTTTTTGGGTGGCTGGGGAATCGAGAAAGAGACCCAGTACTTC. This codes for CASSFLGGWGIEKETQYF.

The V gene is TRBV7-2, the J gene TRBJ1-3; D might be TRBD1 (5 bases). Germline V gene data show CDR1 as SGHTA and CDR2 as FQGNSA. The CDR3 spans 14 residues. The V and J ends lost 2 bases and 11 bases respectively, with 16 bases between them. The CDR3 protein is CASSLSGDGLPIYF. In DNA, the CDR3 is TGTGCCAGCAGCTTATCGGGGGACGGGTTGCCCATATATTTT.

The CDR3 loop reads CASSRLHTGELFF. The CDR3 DNA sequence: TGTGCCAGTAGTCGACTTCACACCGGGGAGCTGTTTTTT. V and J are TRBV19 and TRBJ2-2; D is unclear. The CDR3 covers 13 residues. The germline CDR1 and CDR2 sequences are LNHDA and SQIVND (reference sequence). V lost 5 bases, J lost 3 bases, and 7 bases lay in between.

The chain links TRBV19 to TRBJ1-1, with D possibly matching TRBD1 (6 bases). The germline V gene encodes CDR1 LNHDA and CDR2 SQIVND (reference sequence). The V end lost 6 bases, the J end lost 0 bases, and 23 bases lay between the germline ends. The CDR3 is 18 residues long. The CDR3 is CASSEGGGSPLLNTEAFF. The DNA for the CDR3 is TGTGCCAGTAGCGAGGGGGGGGGCAGCCCGCTTCTGAACACTGAAGCTTTCTTT.

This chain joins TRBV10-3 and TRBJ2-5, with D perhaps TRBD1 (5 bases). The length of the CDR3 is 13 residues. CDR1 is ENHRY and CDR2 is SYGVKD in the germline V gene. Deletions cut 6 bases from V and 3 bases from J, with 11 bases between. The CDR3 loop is CAIRTVREETQYF. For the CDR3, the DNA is TGTGCCATCAGAACCGTCAGGGAAGAGACCCAGTACTTC.

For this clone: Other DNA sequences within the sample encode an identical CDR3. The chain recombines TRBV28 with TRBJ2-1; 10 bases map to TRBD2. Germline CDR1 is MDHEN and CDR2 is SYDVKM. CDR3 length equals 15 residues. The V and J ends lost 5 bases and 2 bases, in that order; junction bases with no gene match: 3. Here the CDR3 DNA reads TGTGCCAGCAGTCTAGCGGGAGAACCCTACAATGAGCAGTTCTTC. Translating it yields CASSLAGEPYNEQFF.

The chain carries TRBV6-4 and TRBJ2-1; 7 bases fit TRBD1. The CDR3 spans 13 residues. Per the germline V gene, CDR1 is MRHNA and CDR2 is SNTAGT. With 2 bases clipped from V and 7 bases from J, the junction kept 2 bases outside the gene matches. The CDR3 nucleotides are TGTGCCAGCAGTGACCAGGACAGGAATGAGCAGTTCTTC. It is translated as CASSDQDRNEQFF.

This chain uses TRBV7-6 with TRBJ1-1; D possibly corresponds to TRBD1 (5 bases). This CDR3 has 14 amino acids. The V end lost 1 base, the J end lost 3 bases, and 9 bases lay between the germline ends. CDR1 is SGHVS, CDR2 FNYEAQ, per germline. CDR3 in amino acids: CASSLEQDYTEAFF. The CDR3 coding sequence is TGTGCCAGCAGCTTAGAACAGGATTACACTGAAGCTTTCTTT. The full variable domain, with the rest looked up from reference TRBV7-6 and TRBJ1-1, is GAGVSQSPRYKVTKRGQDVALRCDPISGHVSLYWYRQALGQGPEFLTYFNYEAQQDKSGLPNDRFSAERPEGSISTLTIQRTEQRDSAMYRCASSLEQDYTEAFFGQGTRLTVV.

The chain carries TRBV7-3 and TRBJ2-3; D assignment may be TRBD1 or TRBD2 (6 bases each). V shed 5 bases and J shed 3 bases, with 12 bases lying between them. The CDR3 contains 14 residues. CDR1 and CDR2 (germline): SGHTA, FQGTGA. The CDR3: CASSGPGATDTQYF. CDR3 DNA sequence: TGTGCCAGCAGCGGCCCGGGGGCAACAGATACGCAGTATTTT.

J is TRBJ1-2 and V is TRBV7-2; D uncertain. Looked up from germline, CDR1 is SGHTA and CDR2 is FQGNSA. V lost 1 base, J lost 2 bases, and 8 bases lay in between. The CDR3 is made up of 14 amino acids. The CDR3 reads CASSLGGSNYGYTF. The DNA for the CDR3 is TGTGCCAGCAGCTTAGGCGGCAGCAACTATGGCTACACCTTC.

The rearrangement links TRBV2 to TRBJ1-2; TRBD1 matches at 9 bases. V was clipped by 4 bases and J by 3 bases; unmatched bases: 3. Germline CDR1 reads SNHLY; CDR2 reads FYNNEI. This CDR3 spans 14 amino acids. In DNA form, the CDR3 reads TGTGCCAGCAGTGGGACAGGGGCGGACTATGGCTACACCTTC. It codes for CASSGTGADYGYTF.

CDR3 DNA: TGTGCCAGCAGCCGACTAGCGGACTCCTACGAGCAGTACTTC. This sequence encodes CASSRLADSYEQYF. This sequence joins TRBV14 and TRBJ2-7; TRBD2 aligns across 9 bases. Trimming removed 4 bases from V and 0 bases from J; junction bases left unmatched: 1. Germline V gene sequence: CDR1 SGHDN, CDR2 FVKESK. The CDR3 spans 14 residues.

The CDR3: CASSPNPVGVETQYF. The DNA for the CDR3 is TGTGCCAGCAGCCCAAACCCCGTAGGGGTAGAGACCCAGTACTTC. The chain is built from TRBV7-2 and TRBJ2-5, with a weak D call TRBD1 (5 bases). Germline V gene sequence: CDR1 SGHTA, CDR2 FQGNSA. CDR3 size: 15 residues. Trimming took off 5 bases at V and 4 bases at J, with 17 bases between the two ends.

CDR3 nucleotides: TGTGCCATCAGTGACCAGGGGAAGAACACTGAAGCTTTCTTT. Translated, it gives CAISDQGKNTEAFF. The rearrangement joins TRBV10-3 to TRBJ1-1; D possibly corresponds to TRBD1 (6 bases). Trimming removed 3 bases at V and 1 base at J, with 9 bases between. This CDR3 has 14 residues. The V gene's germline CDR1 is ENHRY and CDR2 SYGVKD.

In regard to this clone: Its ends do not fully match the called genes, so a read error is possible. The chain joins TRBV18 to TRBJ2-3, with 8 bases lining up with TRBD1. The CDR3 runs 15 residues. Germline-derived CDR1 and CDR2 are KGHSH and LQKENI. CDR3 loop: CASAPDRGMTDTQYF. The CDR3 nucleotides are TGTGCCAGCGCACCCGACAGGGGAATGACAGATACGCAGTATTTT. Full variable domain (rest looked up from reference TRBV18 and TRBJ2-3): NAGVMQNPRHLVRRRGQEARLRCSPMKGHSHVYWYRQLPEEGLKFMVYLQKENIIDESGMPKERFSAEFPKEGPSILRIQQVVRGDSAAYFCASAPDRGMTDTQYFGPGTRLTVL.

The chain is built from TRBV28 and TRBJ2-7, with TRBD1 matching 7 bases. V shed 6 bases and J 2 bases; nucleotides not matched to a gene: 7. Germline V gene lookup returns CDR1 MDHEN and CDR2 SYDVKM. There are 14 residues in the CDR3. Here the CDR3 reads CASRSGQSAYEQYF. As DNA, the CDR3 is TGTGCCAGCAGATCGGGACAGAGTGCCTACGAGCAGTACTTC. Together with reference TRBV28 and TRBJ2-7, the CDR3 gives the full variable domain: DVKVTQSSRYLVKRTGEKVFLECVQDMDHENMFWYRQDPGLGLRLIYFSYDVKMKEKGDIPEGYSVSREKKERFSLILESASTNQTSMYLCASRSGQSAYEQYFGPGTRLTVT.

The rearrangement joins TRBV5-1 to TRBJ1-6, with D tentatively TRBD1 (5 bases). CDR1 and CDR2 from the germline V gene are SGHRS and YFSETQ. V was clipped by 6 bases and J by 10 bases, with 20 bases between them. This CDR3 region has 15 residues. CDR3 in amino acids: CASTPGPQAESPLHF. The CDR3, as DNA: TGCGCCAGCACCCCAGGGCCTCAGGCAGAATCACCCCTCCACTTT.

CDR3 protein: CASSGSSYEQYF. The CDR3 DNA sequence: TGTGCCAGCAGCGGAAGCTCCTACGAGCAGTACTTC. V usage is TRBV7-2 and J usage is TRBJ2-7; D remains ambiguous. The CDR3 spans 12 residues. The germline V and J ends were trimmed by 5 bases and 0 bases, with 5 bases remaining between them. The V gene's germline CDR1 is SGHTA and CDR2 FQGNSA.

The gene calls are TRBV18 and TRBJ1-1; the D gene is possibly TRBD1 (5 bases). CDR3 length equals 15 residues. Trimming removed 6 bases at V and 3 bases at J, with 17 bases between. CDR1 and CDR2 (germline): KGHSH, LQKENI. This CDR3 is CASSPGTLVDTEAFF. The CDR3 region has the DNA TGTGCCAGCTCTCCAGGGACCCTCGTGGACACTGAAGCTTTCTTT. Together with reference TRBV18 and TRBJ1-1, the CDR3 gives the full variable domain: NAGVMQNPRHLVRRRGQEARLRCSPMKGHSHVYWYRQLPEEGLKFMVYLQKENIIDESGMPKERFSAEFPKEGPSILRIQQVVRGDSAAYFCASSPGTLVDTEAFFGQGTRLTVV.

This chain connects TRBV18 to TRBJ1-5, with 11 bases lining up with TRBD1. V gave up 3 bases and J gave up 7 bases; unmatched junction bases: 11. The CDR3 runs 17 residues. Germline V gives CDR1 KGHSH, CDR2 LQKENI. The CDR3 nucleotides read TGTGCCAGCTCACCGAAGGCGGGACAGGGGGGTTTGCAGCCCCAGCATTTT. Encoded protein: CASSPKAGQGGLQPQHF.

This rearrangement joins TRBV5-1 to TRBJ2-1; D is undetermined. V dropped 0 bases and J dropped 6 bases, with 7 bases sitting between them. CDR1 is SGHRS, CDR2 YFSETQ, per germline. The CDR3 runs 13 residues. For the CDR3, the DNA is TGCGCCAGCAGCTTGGTAAAATTCAATGAGCAGTTCTTC. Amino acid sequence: CASSLVKFNEQFF.

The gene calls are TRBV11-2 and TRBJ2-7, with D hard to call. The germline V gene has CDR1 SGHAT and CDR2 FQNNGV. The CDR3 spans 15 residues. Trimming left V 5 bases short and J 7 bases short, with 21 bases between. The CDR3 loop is CASSPFGQALGEQYF. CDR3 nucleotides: TGTGCCAGCAGCCCATTCGGGCAGGCTTTGGGAGAGCAGTACTTC.

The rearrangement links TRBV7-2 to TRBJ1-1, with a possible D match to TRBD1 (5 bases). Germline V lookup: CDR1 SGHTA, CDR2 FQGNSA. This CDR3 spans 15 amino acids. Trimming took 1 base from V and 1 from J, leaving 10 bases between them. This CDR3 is CASSLVSGGNTEAFF. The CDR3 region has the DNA TGTGCCAGCAGCTTAGTATCTGGGGGGAACACTGAAGCTTTCTTT.

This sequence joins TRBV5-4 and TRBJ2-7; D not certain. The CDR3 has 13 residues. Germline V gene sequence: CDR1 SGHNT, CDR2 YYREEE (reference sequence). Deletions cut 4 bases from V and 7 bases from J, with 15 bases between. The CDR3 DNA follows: TGTGCCAGCAGCCTAGGACGCTTAGGGGAGCAGTACTTC. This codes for CASSLGRLGEQYF.

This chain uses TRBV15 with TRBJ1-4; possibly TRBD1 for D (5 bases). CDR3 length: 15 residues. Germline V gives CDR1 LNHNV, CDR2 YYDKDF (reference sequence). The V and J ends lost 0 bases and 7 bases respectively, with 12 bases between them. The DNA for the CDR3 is TGTGCCACCAGCAGAGATGATAGGGGCGGTGAAAAACTGTTTTTT. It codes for CATSRDDRGGEKLFF.

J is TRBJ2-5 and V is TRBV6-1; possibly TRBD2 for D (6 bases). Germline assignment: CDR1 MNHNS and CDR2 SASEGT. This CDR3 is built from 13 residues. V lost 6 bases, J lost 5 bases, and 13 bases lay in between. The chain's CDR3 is CASRGLAGETQYF. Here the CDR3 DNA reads TGTGCCAGCAGGGGACTGGCGGGGGAGACCCAGTACTTC.

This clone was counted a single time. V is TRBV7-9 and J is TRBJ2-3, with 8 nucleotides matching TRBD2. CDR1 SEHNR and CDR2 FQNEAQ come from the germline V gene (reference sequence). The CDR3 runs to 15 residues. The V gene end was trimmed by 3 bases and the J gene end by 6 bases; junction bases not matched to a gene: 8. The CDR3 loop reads CASSFGLAGVDTQYF. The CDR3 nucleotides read TGTGCCAGCAGCTTCGGGCTAGCGGGCGTTGATACGCAGTATTTT. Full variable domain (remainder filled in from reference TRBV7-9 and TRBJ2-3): DTGVSQNPRHKITKRGQNVTFRCDPISEHNRLYWYRQTLGQGPEFLTYFQNEAQLEKSRLLSDRFSAERPKGSFSTLEIQRTEQGDSAMYLCASSFGLAGVDTQYFGPGTRLTVL.

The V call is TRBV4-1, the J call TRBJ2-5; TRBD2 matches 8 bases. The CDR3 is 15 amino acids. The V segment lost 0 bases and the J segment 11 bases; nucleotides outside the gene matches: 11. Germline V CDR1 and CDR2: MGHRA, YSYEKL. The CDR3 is CASSQDRAGVWEQYF. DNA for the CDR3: TGCGCCAGCAGCCAAGACCGAGCGGGAGTTTGGGAGCAGTACTTC.